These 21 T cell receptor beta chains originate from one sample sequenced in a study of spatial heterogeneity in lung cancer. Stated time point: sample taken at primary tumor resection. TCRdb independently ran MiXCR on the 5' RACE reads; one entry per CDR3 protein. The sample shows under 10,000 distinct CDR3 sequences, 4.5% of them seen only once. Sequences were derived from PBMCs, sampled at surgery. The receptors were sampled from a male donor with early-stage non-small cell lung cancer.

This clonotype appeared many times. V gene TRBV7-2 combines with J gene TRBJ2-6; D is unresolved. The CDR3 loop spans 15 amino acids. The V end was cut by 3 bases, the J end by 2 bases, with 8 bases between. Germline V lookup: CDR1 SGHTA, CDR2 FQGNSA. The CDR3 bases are TGTGCCAGCAGCTTCCAGGATACTGGGGCCAACGTCCTGACTTTC. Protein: CASSFQDTGANVLTF. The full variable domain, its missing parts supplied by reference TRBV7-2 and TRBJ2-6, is GAGVSQSPSNKVTEKGKDVELRCDPISGHTALYWYRQSLGQGLEFLIYFQGNSAPDKSGLPSDRFSAERTGGSVSTLTIQRTQQEDSAVYLCASSFQDTGANVLTFGAGSRLTVL.

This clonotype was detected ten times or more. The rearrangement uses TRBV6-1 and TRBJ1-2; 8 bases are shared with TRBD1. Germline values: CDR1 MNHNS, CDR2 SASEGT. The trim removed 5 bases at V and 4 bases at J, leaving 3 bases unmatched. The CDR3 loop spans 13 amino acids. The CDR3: CASSTDRGYGYTF. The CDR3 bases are TGTGCCAGCAGTACTGACAGGGGCTATGGCTACACCTTC.

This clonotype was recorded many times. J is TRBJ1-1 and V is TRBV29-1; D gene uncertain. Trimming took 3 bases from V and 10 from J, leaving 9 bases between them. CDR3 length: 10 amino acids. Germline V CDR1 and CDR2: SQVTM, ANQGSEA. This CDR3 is CSVEAGRAFF. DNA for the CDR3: TGCAGCGTTGAGGCGGGTAGAGCTTTCTTT.

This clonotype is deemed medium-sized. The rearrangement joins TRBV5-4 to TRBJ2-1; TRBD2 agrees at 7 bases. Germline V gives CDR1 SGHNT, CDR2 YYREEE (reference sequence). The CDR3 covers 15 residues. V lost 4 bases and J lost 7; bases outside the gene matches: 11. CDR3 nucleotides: TGTGCCAGCAGCCACGGGGGGATCCGCAGGAATGAGCAGTTCTTC. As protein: CASSHGGIRRNEQFF.

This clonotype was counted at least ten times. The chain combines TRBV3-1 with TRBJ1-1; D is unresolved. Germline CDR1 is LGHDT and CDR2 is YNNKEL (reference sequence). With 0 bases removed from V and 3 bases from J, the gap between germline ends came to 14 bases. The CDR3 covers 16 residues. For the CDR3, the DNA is TGTGCCAGCAGCCAAGATTCAGCCTGGCGTCACACTGAAGCTTTCTTT. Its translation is CASSQDSAWRHTEAFF.

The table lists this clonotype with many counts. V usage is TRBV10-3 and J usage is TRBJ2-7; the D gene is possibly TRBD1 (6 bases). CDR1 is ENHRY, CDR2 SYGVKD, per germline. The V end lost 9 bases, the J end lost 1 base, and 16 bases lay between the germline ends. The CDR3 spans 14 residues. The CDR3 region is CAIGSGTNSYEQYF. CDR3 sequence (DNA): TGTGCCATTGGCTCCGGGACAAATTCCTACGAGCAGTACTTC.

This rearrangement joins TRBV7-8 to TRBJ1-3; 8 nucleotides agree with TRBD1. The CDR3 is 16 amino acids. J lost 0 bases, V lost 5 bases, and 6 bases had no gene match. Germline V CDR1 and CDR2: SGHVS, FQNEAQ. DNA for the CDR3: TGTGCCAGCAGCAGAAGGACAGGGACCTCTGGAAACACCATATATTTT. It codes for CASSRRTGTSGNTIYF.

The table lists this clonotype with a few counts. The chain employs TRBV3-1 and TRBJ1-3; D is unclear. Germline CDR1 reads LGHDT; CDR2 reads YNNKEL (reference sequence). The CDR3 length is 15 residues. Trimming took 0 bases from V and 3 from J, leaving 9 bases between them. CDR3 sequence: CASSQDRYLGNTIYF. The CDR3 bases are TGTGCCAGCAGCCAAGATCGTTATCTTGGAAACACCATATATTTT.

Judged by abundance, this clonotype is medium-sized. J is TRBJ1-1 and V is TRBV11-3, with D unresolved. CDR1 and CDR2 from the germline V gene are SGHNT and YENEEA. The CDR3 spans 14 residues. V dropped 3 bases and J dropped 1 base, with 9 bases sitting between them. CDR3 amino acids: CASSFGAANTEAFF. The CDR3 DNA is TGTGCCAGCAGCTTTGGAGCGGCGAACACTGAAGCTTTCTTT.

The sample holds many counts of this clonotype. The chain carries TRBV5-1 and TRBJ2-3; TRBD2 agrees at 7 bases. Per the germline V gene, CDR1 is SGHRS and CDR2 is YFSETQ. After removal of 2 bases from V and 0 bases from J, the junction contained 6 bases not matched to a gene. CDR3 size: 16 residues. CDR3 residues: CASSLIGGRSTDTQYF. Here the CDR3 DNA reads TGCGCCAGCAGCTTAATTGGCGGGAGAAGCACAGATACGCAGTATTTT.

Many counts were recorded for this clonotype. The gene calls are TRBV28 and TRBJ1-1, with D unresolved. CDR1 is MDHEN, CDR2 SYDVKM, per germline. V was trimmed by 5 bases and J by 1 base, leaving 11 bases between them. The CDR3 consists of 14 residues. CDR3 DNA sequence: TGTGCCAGCAGTCTTACAGTGAGGAACACTGAAGCTTTCTTT. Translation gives CASSLTVRNTEAFF. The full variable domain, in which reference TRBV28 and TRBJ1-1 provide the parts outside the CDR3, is DVKVTQSSRYLVKRTGEKVFLECVQDMDHENMFWYRQDPGLGLRLIYFSYDVKMKEKGDIPEGYSVSREKKERFSLILESASTNQTSMYLCASSLTVRNTEAFFGQGTRLTVV.

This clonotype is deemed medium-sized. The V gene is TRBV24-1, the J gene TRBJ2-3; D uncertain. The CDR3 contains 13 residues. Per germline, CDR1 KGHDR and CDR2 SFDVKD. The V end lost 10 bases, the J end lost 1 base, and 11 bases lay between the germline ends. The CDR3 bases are TGTGCCACGAATACCCGGGGCACAGATACGCAGTATTTT. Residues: CATNTRGTDTQYF.

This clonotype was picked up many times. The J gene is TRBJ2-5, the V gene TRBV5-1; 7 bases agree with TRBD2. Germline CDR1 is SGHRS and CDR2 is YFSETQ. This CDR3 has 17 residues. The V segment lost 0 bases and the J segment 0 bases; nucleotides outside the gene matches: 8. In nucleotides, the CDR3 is TGCGCCAGCAGCTTGGACTCCGCGGGGGTGAACCAAGAGACCCAGTACTTC. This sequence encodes CASSLDSAGVNQETQYF.

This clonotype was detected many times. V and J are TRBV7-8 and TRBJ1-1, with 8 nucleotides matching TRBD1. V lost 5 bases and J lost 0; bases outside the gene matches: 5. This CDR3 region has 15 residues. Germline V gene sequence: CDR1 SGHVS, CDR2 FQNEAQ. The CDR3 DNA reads TGTGCCAGCAGCGACAGGGGACAGATGAACACTGAAGCTTTCTTT. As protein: CASSDRGQMNTEAFF.

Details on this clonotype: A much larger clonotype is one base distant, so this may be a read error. CDR3 nucleotide sequence: TGTGCCAGCATCTTAGGAGGGGGGCCGGGTGAGGAGCAGTTCTTC. This translates into CASILGGGPGEEQFF. The V gene is TRBV7-2, the J gene TRBJ2-1; D assignment may be TRBD1 or TRBD2 (6 bases each). The germline V gene has CDR1 SGHTA and CDR2 FQGNSA. The CDR3 totals 15 residues.

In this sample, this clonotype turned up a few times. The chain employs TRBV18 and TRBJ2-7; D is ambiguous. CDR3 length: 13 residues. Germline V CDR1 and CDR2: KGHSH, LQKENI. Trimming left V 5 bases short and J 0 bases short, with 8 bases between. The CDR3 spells CASSSYSSYEQYF. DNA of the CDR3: TGTGCCAGCTCATCGTATTCCTCCTACGAGCAGTACTTC. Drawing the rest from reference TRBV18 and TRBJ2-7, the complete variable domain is NAGVMQNPRHLVRRRGQEARLRCSPMKGHSHVYWYRQLPEEGLKFMVYLQKENIIDESGMPKERFSAEFPKEGPSILRIQQVVRGDSAAYFCASSSYSSYEQYFGPGTRLTVT.

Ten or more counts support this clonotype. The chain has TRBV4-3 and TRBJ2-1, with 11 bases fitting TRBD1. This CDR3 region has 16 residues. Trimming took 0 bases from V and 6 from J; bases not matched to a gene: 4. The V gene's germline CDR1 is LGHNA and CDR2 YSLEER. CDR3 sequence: CASSQETGTGGNEQFF. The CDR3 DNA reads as TGCGCCAGCAGCCAAGAAACCGGGACAGGGGGCAATGAGCAGTTCTTC.

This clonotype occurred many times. The CDR3 coding sequence is TGTGCCAGCAGTTTCATGAGGGATACTACCTCCTACAATGAGCAGTTCTTC. As protein: CASSFMRDTTSYNEQFF. The V and J genes are TRBV12-3 or TRBV12-4 and TRBJ2-1; perhaps TRBD2 as D (5 bases). The CDR3 loop spans 17 amino acids. The V end was cut by 3 bases, the J end by 0 bases, with 15 bases between.

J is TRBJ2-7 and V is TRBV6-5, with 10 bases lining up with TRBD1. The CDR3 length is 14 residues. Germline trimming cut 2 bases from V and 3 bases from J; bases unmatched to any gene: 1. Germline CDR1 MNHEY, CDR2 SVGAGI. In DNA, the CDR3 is TGTGCCAGCAGTTACAGGGACAGGGGCTACGAGCAGTACGTC. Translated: CASSYRDRGYEQYV.

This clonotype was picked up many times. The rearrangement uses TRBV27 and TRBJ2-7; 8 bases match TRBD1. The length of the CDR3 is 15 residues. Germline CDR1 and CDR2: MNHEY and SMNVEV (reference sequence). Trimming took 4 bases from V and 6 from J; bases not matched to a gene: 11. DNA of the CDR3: TGTGCCAGCAGTTGGGGGACAGGTTCTATGGCCGAGCAGTACTTC. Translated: CASSWGTGSMAEQYF.

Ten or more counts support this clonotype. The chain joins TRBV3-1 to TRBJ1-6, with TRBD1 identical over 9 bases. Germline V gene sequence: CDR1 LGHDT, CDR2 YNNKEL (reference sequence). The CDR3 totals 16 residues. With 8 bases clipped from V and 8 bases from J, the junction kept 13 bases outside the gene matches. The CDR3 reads CASGTPGQGVHSPLHF. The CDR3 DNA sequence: TGTGCCAGCGGGACTCCGGGACAGGGAGTTCATTCACCCCTCCACTTT.